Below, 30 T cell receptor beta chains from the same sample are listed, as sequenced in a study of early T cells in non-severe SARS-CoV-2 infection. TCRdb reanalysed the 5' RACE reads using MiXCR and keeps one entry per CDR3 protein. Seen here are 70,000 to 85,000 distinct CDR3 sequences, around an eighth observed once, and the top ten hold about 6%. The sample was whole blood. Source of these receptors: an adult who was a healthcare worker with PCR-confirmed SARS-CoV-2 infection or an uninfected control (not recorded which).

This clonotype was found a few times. CDR3 bases: TGTGCCAGCAGCTTATATCAGGTTGCCGGGGAGCTGTTTTTT. It specifies CASSLYQVAGELFF. The V and J genes are TRBV7-6 and TRBJ2-2; unclear D gene. CDR3 length: 14 residues. Trimming pared 2 bases from V and 6 bases from J, leaving 10 bases between. CDR1 and CDR2 (germline): SGHVS, FNYEAQ.

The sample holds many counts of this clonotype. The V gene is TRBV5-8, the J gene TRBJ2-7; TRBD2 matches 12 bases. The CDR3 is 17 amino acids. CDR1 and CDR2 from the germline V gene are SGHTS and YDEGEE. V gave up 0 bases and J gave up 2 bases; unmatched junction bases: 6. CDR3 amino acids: CASSLVASGRATYEQYF. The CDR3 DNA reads TGTGCCAGCAGCTTGGTGGCTAGCGGGAGGGCTACCTACGAGCAGTACTTC.

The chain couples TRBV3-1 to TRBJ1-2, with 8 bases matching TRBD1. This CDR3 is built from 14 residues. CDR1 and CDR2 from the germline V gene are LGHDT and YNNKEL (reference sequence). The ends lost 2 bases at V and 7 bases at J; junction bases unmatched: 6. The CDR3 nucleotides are TGTGCCAGCAGCCAATCGGGGACAGGCAGTGGCTACACCTTC. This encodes CASSQSGTGSGYTF.

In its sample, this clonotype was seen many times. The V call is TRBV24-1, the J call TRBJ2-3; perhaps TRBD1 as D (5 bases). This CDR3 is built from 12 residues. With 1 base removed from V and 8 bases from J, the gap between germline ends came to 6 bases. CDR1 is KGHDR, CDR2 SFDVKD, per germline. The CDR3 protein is CATSDFRGTQYF. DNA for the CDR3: TGTGCCACCAGTGATTTTAGGGGTACGCAGTATTTT.

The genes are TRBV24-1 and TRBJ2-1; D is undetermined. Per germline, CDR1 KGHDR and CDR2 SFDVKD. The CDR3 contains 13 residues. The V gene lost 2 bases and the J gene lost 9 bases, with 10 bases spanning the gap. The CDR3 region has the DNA TGTGCCACCAGTGATTCGACATTCCCTGAGCAGTTCTTC. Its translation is CATSDSTFPEQFF.

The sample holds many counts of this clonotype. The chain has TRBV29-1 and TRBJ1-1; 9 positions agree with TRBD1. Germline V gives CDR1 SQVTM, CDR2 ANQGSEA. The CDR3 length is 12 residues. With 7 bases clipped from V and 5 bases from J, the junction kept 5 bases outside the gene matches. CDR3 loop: CSAEDRGTEAFF. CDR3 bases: TGCAGCGCCGAGGACAGGGGAACTGAAGCTTTCTTT. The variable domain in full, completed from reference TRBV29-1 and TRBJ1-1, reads SAVISQKPSRDICQRGTSLTIQCQVDSQVTMMFWYRQQPGQSLTLIATANQGSEATYESGFVIDKFPISRPNLTFSTLTVSNMSPEDSSIYLCSAEDRGTEAFFGQGTRLTVV.

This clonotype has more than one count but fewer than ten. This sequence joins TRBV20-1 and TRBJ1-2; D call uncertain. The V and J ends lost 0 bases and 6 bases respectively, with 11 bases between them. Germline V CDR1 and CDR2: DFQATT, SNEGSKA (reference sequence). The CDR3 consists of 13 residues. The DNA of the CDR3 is TGCAGTGCTAGAGATCCGGGAGGGAATGGCTACACCTTC. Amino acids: CSARDPGGNGYTF.

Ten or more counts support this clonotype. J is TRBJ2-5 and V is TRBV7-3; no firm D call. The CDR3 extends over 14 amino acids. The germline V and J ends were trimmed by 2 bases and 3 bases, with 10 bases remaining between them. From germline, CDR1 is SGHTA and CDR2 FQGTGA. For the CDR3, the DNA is TGTGCCAGCAGCTTATACGGCAACAAAGAGACCCAGTACTTC. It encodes CASSLYGNKETQYF.

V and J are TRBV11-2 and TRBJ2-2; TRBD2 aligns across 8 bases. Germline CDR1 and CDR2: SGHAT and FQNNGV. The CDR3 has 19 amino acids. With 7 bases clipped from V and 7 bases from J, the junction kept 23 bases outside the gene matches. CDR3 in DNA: TGTGCCAGCACGGCCCCCCGCGGAGGAGCGGGAGTAACGAACGGGGAGCTGTTTTTT. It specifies CASTAPRGGAGVTNGELFF.

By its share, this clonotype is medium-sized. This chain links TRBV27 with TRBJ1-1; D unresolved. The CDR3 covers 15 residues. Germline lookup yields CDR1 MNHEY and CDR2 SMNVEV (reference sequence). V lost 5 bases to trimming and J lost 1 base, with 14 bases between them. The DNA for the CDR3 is TGTGCCAGCAGTCCTCAAAACCTTCAGAACACTGAAGCTTTCTTT. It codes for CASSPQNLQNTEAFF.

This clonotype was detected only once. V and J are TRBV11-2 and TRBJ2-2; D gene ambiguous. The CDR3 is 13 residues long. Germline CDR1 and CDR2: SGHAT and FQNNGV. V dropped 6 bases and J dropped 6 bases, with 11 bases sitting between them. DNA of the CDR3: TGTGCCAGCAGTATGTCTGGAGCCGGGGAGCTGTTTTTT. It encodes CASSMSGAGELFF.

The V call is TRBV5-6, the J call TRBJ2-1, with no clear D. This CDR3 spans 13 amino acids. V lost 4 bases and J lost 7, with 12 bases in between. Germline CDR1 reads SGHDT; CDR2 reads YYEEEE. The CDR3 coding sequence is TGTGCCAGCAGCCCTATTCTAGGGAATGAGCAGTTCTTC. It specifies CASSPILGNEQFF.

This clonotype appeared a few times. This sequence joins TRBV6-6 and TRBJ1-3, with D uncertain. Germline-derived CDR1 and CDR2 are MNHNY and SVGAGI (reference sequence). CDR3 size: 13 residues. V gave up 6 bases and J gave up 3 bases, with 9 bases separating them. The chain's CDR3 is CASSEGRGNTIYF. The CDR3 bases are TGTGCCAGCAGCGAGGGTCGTGGAAACACCATATATTTT.

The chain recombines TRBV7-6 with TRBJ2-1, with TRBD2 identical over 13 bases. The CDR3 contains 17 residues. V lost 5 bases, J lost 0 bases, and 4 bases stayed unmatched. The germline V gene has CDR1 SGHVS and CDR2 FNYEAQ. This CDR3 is CASSALAGGSSYNEQFF. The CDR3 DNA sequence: TGTGCCAGCAGCGCACTAGCGGGAGGGAGCTCCTACAATGAGCAGTTCTTC.

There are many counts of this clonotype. CDR3 residues: CSVVRTGANVLTF. CDR3 coding DNA: TGCAGCGTTGTAAGGACAGGGGCCAACGTCCTGACTTTC. The chain carries TRBV29-1 and TRBJ2-6; possibly TRBD1 for D (5 bases). The CDR3 spans 13 residues. In germline, CDR1 is SQVTM, CDR2 ANQGSEA. Trimming stripped 4 bases from V and 4 bases from J, with 8 bases between. The full variable domain, completed using reference TRBV29-1 and TRBJ2-6, is SAVISQKPSRDICQRGTSLTIQCQVDSQVTMMFWYRQQPGQSLTLIATANQGSEATYESGFVIDKFPISRPNLTFSTLTVSNMSPEDSSIYLCSVVRTGANVLTFGAGSRLTVL.

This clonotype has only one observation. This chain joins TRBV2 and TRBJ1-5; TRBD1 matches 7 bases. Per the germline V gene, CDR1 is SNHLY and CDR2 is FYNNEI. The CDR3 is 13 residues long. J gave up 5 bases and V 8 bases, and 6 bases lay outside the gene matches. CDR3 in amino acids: CASAGQEDQPQHF. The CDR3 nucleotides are TGTGCCAGCGCCGGACAGGAGGATCAGCCCCAGCATTTT.

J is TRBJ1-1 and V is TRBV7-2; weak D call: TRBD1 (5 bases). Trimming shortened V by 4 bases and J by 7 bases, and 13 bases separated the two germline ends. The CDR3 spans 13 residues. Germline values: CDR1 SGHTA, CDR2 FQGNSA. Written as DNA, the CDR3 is TGTGCCAGCAGCTCCCGGACGGGGGGTGAAGCTTTCTTT. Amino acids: CASSSRTGGEAFF.

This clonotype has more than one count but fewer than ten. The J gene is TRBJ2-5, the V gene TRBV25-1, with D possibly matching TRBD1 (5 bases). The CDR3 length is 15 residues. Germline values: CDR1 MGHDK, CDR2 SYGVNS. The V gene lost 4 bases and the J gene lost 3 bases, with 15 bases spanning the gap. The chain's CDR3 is CASSVRAALKETQYF. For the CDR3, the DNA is TGTGCCAGCAGTGTCAGGGCTGCCTTGAAAGAGACCCAGTACTTC.

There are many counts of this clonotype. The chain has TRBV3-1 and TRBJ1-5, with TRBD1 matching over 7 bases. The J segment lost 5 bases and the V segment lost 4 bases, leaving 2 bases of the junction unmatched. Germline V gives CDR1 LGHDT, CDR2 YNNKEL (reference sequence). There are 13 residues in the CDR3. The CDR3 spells CASSRQGHQPQHF. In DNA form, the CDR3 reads TGTGCCAGCAGCCGACAGGGTCATCAGCCCCAGCATTTT.

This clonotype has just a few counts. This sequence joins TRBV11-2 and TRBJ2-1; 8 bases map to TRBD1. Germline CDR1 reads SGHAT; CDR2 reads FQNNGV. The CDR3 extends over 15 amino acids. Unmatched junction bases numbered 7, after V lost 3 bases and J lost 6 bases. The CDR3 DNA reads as TGTGCCAGCAGCTTCAGGGGGCTGGAGGCCAATGAGCAGTTCTTC. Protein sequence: CASSFRGLEANEQFF.

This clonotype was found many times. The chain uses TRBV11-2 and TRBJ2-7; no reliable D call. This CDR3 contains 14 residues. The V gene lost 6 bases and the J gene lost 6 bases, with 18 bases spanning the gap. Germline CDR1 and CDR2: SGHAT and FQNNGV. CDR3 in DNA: TGTGCCAGCAGAGGTCTTTATTTAGTTGGCGAGCAGTACTTC. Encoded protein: CASRGLYLVGEQYF.

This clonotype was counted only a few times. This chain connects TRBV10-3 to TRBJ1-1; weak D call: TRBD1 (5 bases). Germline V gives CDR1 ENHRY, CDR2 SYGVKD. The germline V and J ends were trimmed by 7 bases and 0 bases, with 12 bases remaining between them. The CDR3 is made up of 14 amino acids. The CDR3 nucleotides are TGTGCCATCACCCTGGACAATCTGAACACTGAAGCTTTCTTT. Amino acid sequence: CAITLDNLNTEAFF.

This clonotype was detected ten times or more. The CDR3 DNA sequence: TGCAGCGTTCTGGACGGGGGAAACATTCAGTACTTC. Amino acid sequence: CSVLDGGNIQYF. The V and J genes are TRBV29-1 and TRBJ2-4; a weak D match, TRBD2 (6 bases). CDR1 and CDR2 from the germline V gene are SQVTM and ANQGSEA. V lost 5 bases, J lost 6 bases, and 11 bases lay in between. There are 12 residues in the CDR3. Full variable domain (missing parts from reference TRBV29-1 and TRBJ2-4): SAVISQKPSRDICQRGTSLTIQCQVDSQVTMMFWYRQQPGQSLTLIATANQGSEATYESGFVIDKFPISRPNLTFSTLTVSNMSPEDSSIYLCSVLDGGNIQYFGAGTRLSVL.

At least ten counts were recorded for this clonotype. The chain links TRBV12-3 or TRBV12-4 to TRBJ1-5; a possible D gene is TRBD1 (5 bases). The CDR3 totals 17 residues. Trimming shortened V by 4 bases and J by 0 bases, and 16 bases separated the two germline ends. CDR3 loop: CASSWEGKGYSNQPQHF. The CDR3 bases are TGTGCCAGCAGTTGGGAGGGGAAGGGTTATAGCAATCAGCCCCAGCATTTT.

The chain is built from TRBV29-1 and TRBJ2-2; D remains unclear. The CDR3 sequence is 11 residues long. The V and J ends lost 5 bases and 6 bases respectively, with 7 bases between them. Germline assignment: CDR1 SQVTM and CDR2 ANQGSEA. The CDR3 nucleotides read TGCAGCGTTCGAGAGGCCGGGGAGCTGTTTTTT. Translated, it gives CSVREAGELFF.

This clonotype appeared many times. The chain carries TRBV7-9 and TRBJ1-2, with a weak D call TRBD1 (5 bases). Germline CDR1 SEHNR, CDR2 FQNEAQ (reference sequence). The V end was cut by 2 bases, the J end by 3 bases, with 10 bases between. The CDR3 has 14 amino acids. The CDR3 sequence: CASSLQGRDYGYTF. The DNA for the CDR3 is TGTGCCAGCAGCTTACAGGGAAGGGACTATGGCTACACCTTC.

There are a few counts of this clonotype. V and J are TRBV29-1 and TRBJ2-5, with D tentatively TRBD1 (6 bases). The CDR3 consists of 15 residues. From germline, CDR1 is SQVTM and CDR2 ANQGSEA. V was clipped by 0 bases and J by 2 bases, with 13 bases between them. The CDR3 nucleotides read TGCAGCGTTGAAGATCCATACAGGGATCAAGAGACCCAGTACTTC. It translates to CSVEDPYRDQETQYF.

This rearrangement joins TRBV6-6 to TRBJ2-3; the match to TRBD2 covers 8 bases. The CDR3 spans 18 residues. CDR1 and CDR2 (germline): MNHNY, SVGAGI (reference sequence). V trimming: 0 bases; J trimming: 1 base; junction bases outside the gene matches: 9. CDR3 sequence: CASSYSWIGTRGTDTQYF. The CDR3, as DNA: TGTGCCAGCAGTTACTCTTGGATCGGGACTAGGGGCACAGATACGCAGTATTTT.

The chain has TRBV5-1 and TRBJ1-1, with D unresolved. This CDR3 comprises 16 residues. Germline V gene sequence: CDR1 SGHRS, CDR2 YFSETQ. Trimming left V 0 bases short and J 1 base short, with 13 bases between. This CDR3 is CASSLGGGIRNTEAFF. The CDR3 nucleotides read TGCGCCAGCAGCTTGGGAGGCGGGATCAGGAACACTGAAGCTTTCTTT. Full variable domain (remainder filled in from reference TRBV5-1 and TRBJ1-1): KAGVTQTPRYLIKTRGQQVTLSCSPISGHRSVSWYQQTPGQGLQFLFEYFSETQRNKGNFPGRFSGRQFSNSRSEMNVSTLELGDSALYLCASSLGGGIRNTEAFFGQGTRLTVV.

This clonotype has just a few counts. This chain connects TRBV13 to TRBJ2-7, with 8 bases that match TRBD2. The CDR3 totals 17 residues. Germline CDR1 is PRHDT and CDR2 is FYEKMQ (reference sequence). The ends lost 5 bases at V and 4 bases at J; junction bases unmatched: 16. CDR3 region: CASSPPARGRYRYEQYF. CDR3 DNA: TGTGCCAGCAGCCCTCCGGCTCGCGGGAGGTATCGGTACGAGCAGTACTTC.